The present T cell receptor (beta chain) was sequenced within a study of control samples from healthy donors and cancer patients (TCRdb year 2020). In the germline V gene, CDR1 corresponds to MNHEY and CDR2 to SVGAGI. The CDR3 runs 14 amino acids, cysteine and phenylalanine included. This entry keeps only the CDR3 DNA: 42 bases, framed from base 1. From V the trimming removes 7 bases and from J it removes 2 bases, while the gene matches leave 3 bases of the junction unaccounted for. Libraries were prepared through the immunoSEQ multiplex PCR assay. The table comes from immuneACCESS by way of TCRdb, which keeps in-frame sequences with V and J called. Part of the clones is missing from these tables; in studies checked, under half for an unresolved V gene and the rest for unknown reasons. In all, the sample holds roughly 450,000 clones, and 80% to 95% of those were seen once. The top ten clonotypes cover roughly 6.4% of the sample.

In the case of this clone: Its antigen specificity is not known. No base quality information exists; no much larger clone differs at one position.

Here the chain combines TRBV6-5 and TRBJ2-2, and TRBD1 matches 8 of the central bases. The sequenced sample was PBMCs. This receptor was identified in a man aged 35 to 55 with head and neck cancer. The CDR3 amino acid sequence is: CASMTGANTGELFF. The nucleotide sequence is TGTGCCAGCATGACAGGGGCTAACACCGGGGAGCTGTTTTTT.